These T cell receptor beta chains were read from a single sample in a study of T-cell reconstitution after alpha-beta-depleted transplantation in children. MiXCR, run by TCRdb on the PCR reads, gives a single entry per CDR3 protein. This table has around 78,000 distinct CDR3 sequences, 12% to 15% appearing once. Sample: PBMCs, mostly from graft donor cells, taken 180 days after TCRalphabeta/CD19-depleted stem cell transplant. All receptors come from a male patient aged 2 to 9 who had a stem cell transplant for acute lymphoblastic leukemia, so the T cells may come from the graft donor. The conserved cysteine and the conserved F or W are not part of the CDR3 here.

cdr3_aa,j_call,v_call
SARRPTTGLTDEQY,TRBJ2-7,TRBV20-1
ASSYGILGNEQF,TRBJ2-1,TRBV6-5
ASSIRTGTTEAF,TRBJ1-1,TRBV7-2
ASSVEQSGPQY,TRBJ2-3,TRBV9
AISESGYGYT,TRBJ1-2,TRBV10-3
ASSFNWGRSGELF,TRBJ2-2,TRBV7-9
ASSSLPHNEGY,TRBJ2-7,TRBV6-1
ASRPEVGYYGYT,TRBJ1-2,TRBV10-2
SARDLAGGGDTQY,TRBJ2-3,TRBV20-1
ASSFSAPGFYNEQF,TRBJ2-1,TRBV27
ASSGSGGHGTQY,TRBJ2-3,TRBV28
ASSHNAQVRETQY,TRBJ2-5,TRBV18
ASSYLRETGMY,TRBJ2-3,TRBV6-5
AISEWGTGHSPLH,TRBJ1-6,TRBV10-3
ASSPAGALGNTIY,TRBJ1-3,TRBV7-8
ASSLAHLETQY,TRBJ2-5,TRBV11-1
ASSPLTVSSYEQY,TRBJ2-7,TRBV6-2/TRBV6-3
ASSPRGGRANEKLF,TRBJ1-4,TRBV27
ASSSRLVGGNHNEQF,TRBJ2-1,TRBV28
ASSPGWRLQETQY,TRBJ2-5,TRBV7-2
ASSFPYGQPQH,TRBJ1-5,TRBV12-3/TRBV12-4
SASVDASGRREYEQY,TRBJ2-7,TRBV20-1
ASSGGRARTQY,TRBJ2-5,TRBV27
ASSGTGSETQY,TRBJ2-5,TRBV7-7
ASSQEGGRVSNEQF,TRBJ2-1,TRBV5-1
SARDGFQETQY,TRBJ2-5,TRBV20-1
ASSWTRGTQY,TRBJ2-3,TRBV5-6
SASGGSDEQY,TRBJ2-7,TRBV20-1
ASSLEVGYEQY,TRBJ2-7,TRBV12-3/TRBV12-4